The 6 T cell receptor beta chains presented below share a single source sample, sequenced in a study of vaccination and CD4 T cells after COVID-19. These receptors have no identified antigens. Treatment here: roughly 11-day PBMC culture with coronavirus spike peptide pools or control peptides (ViraFEST assay). Researchers used the Oncomine TCR Beta short-read assay to sequence DNA from cultured CD4+ T cells. TCRdb re-called the PCR reads through MiXCR, storing one row per CDR3 protein. The table lists 15,000 to 19,000 distinct CDR3 sequences, approximately 42% of them singletons. What was sequenced was cultured CD4+ T cells from blood. The receptors were gathered from a human donor with COVID-19.

The gene calls are TRBV2 and TRBJ2-2, with 9 bases aligning to TRBD1. From germline, CDR1 is SNHLY and CDR2 FYNNEI. V was clipped by 10 bases and J by 5 bases; unmatched bases: 11. The CDR3 length is 15 residues. The CDR3 spells CATNPGQGRTGELFF. The CDR3 region has the DNA TGTGCCACCAACCCTGGACAGGGGAGAACCGGGGAGCTGTTTTTT.

This chain joins TRBV7-2 and TRBJ2-7; perhaps TRBD2 as D (5 bases). The CDR3 has 16 residues. V was trimmed by 5 bases and J by 0 bases, leaving 17 bases between them. The germline gives CDR1 SGHTA, CDR2 FQGNSA. The CDR3 nucleotides read TGTGCCAGCAGCAAGGGCTCTGGCGGGTACTCCTACGAGCAGTACTTC. Translation: CASSKGSGGYSYEQYF.

V usage is TRBV6-1 and J usage is TRBJ1-2; D not certain. Trimming took off 6 bases at V and 2 bases at J, with 13 bases between the two ends. The CDR3 totals 14 residues. Germline assignment: CDR1 MNHNS and CDR2 SASEGT. Written as DNA, the CDR3 is TGTGCCAGCAGCCATACCCTAGGGAACTATGGCTACACCTTC. Amino acids: CASSHTLGNYGYTF.

This clonotype was seen only a few times. In DNA, the CDR3 is TGTGCCAGCAGTCGGGGGAACACTGAAGCTTTCTTT. Translating it yields CASSRGNTEAFF. V and J are TRBV6-1 and TRBJ1-1; D unresolved. The CDR3 covers 12 residues. Germline V gene data show CDR1 as MNHNS and CDR2 as SASEGT. The ends were cut back, 5 bases at V and 1 base at J, with 5 bases in the middle.

The genes are TRBV20-1 and TRBJ1-5, with 7 bases that match TRBD1. Unmatched junction bases numbered 6, after V lost 3 bases and J lost 7 bases. From germline, CDR1 is DFQATT and CDR2 SNEGSKA (reference sequence). This CDR3 has 13 residues. DNA of the CDR3: TGCAGTGCTAGGTATACAGGGGAGCAGCCCCAGCATTTT. Protein: CSARYTGEQPQHF.

This chain links TRBV28 with TRBJ2-2; D is possibly TRBD1 (7 bases). V lost 1 base and J lost 3, with 9 bases in between. The CDR3 extends over 15 amino acids. CDR1 is MDHEN and CDR2 is SYDVKM in the germline V gene. CDR3 sequence reads: CASSLSGGYTGELFF. CDR3 sequence (DNA): TGTGCCAGCAGTTTATCAGGGGGGTACACCGGGGAGCTGTTTTTT.